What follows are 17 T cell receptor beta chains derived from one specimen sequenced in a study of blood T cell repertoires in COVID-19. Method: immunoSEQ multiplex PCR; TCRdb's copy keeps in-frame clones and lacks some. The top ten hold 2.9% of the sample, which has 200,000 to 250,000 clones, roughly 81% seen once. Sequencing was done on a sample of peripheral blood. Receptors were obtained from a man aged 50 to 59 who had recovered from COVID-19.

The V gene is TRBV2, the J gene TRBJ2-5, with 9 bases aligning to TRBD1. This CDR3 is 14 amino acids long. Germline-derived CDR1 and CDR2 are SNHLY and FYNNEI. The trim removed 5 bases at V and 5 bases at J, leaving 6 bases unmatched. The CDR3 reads CASSSDRGRETQYF. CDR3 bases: TGTGCCAGCAGTTCTGACAGGGGGAGGGAGACCCAGTACTTC.

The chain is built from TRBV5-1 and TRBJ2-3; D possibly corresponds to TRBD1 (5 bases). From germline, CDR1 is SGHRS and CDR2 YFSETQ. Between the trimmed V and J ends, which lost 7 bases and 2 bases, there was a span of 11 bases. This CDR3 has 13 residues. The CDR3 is CASQQTDTDTQYF. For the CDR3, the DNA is TGCGCCAGCCAACAGACAGACACAGATACGCAGTATTTT.

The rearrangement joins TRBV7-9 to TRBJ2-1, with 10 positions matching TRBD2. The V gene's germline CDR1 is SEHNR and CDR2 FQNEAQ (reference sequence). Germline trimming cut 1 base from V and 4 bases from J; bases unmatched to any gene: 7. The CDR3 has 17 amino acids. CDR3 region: CASSLVWSSGGYNEQFF. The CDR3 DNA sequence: TGTGCCAGCAGCTTAGTTTGGTCTAGCGGGGGATACAATGAGCAGTTCTTC. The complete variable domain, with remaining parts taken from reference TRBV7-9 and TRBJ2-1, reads DTGVSQNPRHKITKRGQNVTFRCDPISEHNRLYWYRQTLGQGPEFLTYFQNEAQLEKSRLLSDRFSAERPKGSFSTLEIQRTEQGDSAMYLCASSLVWSSGGYNEQFFGPGTRLTVL.

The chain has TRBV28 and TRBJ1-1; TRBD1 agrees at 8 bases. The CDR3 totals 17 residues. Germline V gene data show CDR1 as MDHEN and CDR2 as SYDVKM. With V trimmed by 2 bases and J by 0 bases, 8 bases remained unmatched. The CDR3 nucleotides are TGTGCCAGCAGTTTAGTAACAGGGGGTATTATGAACACTGAAGCTTTCTTT. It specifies CASSLVTGGIMNTEAFF.

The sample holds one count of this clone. The CDR3 DNA sequence: TGCGCCAGCAGCTTGGCGGGACTAGCGGGAGTTACCTACAATGAGCAGTTCTTC. Its protein is CASSLAGLAGVTYNEQFF. This chain joins TRBV5-1 and TRBJ2-1; TRBD2 agrees at 14 bases. The V gene's germline CDR1 is SGHRS and CDR2 YFSETQ. After removal of 0 bases from V and 2 bases from J, the junction contained 4 bases not matched to a gene. The CDR3 length is 18 residues.

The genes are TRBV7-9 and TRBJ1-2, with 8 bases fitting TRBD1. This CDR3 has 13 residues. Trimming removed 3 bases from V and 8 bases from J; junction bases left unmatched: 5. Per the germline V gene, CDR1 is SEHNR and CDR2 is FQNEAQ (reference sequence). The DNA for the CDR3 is TGTGCCAGCAGCTTCCGGACAGGGTACGGCTACACCTTC. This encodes CASSFRTGYGYTF.

CDR3 sequence: CASSSGLVASTDTQYF. The CDR3 nucleotides are TGTGCCAGCAGTTCGGGACTAGTGGCTAGCACAGATACGCAGTATTTT. The genes are TRBV27 and TRBJ2-3; the match to TRBD2 covers 8 bases. The CDR3 length is 16 residues. Germline V CDR1 and CDR2: MNHEY, SMNVEV (reference sequence). V shed 4 bases and J 0 bases; nucleotides not matched to a gene: 6.

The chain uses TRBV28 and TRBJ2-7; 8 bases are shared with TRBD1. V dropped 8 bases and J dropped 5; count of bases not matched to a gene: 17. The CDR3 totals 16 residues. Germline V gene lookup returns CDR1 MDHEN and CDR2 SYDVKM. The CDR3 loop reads CASRATDRGLSDEQYF. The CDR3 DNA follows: TGTGCCAGCCGAGCCACAGACAGGGGTCTGTCAGACGAGCAGTACTTC.

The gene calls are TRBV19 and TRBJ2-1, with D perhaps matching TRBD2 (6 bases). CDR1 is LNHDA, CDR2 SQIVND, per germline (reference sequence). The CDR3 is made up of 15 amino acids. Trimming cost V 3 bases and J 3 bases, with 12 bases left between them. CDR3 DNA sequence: TGTGCCAGTAGTATGGAGCGGGTCATCTACAATGAGCAGTTCTTC. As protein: CASSMERVIYNEQFF.

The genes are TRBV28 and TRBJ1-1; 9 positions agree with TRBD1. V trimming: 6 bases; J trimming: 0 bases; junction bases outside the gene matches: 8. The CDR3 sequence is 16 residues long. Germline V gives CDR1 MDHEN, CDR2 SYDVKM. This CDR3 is CASRSGTGFMNTEAFF. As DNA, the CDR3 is TGTGCCAGCAGATCCGGGACAGGGTTCATGAACACTGAAGCTTTCTTT.

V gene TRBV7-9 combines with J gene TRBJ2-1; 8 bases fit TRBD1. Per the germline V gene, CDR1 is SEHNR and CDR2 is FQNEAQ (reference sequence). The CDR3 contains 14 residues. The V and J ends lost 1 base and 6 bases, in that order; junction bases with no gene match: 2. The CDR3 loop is CASSLGQGANEQFF. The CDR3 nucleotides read TGTGCCAGCAGCTTAGGGCAGGGGGCCAATGAGCAGTTCTTC.

CDR3: CASSQAGTSGAKQYF. In DNA form, the CDR3 reads TGTGCCAGCAGCCAAGCGGGGACTAGCGGGGCAAAGCAGTACTTC. The J gene is TRBJ2-7, the V gene TRBV4-2; 13 bases are shared with TRBD2. Trimming took 1 base from V and 8 from J; bases not matched to a gene: 5. Germline lookup yields CDR1 LGHNA and CDR2 YNFKEQ. The CDR3 length is 15 residues.

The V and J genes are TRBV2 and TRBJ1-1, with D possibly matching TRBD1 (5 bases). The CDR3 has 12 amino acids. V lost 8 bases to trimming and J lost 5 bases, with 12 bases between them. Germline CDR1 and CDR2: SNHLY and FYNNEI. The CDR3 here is CASYRKGTEAFF. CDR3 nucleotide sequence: TGTGCCAGCTACCGTAAGGGGACTGAAGCTTTCTTT.

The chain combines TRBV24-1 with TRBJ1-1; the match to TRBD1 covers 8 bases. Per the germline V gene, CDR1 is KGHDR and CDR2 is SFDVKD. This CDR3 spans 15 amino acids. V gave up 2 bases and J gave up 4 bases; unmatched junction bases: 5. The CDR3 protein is CATSDSRTGSTEAFF. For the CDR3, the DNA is TGTGCCACCAGTGATTCTAGGACAGGGTCCACTGAAGCTTTCTTT.

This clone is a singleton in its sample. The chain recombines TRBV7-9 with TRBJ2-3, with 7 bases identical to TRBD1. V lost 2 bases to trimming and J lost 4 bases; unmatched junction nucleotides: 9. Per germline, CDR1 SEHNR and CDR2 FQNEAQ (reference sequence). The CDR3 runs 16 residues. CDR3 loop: CASSLYRTGGPDTQYF. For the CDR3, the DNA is TGTGCCAGCAGCTTATATAGGACAGGCGGTCCAGATACGCAGTATTTT.

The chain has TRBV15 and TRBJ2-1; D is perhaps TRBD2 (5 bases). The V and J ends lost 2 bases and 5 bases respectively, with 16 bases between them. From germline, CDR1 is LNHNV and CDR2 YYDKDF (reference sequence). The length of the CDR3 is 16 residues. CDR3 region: CATSRKRVREDNEQFF. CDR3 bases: TGTGCCACCAGCAGAAAGAGGGTACGGGAAGACAATGAGCAGTTCTTC.

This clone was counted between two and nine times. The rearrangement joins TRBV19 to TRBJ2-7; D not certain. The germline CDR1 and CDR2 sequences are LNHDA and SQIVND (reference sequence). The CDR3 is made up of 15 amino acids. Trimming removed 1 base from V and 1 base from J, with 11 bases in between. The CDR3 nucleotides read TGTGCCAGTAGTATAGTACTGTCCCCTTCCTACGAGCAGTACTTC. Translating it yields CASSIVLSPSYEQYF.